The 5 T cell receptor beta chains reported below all come from one sample, sequenced in a study of cytomegalovirus exposure and HLA in healthy donors. Profiling relied on immunoSEQ multiplex PCR, and the TCRdb table lists in-frame clones only, not all of them. The profile shows around 86,000 clones, over 85% of them singletons. Sample: PBMCs. The receptors derive from a woman aged 25 to 39 in good health and CMV-seropositive.

This chain connects TRBV4-3 to TRBJ2-3; TRBD2 matches 11 bases. The CDR3 sequence is 16 residues long. From germline, CDR1 is LGHNA and CDR2 YSLEER. V lost 4 bases, J lost 4 bases, and 7 bases stayed unmatched. CDR3 sequence (DNA): TGCGCCAGCAGCCGAAAGACTAGCGGGATGGCAGATACGCAGTATTTT. This translates into CASSRKTSGMADTQYF.

V and J are TRBV4-1 and TRBJ1-1, with D perhaps matching TRBD1 (6 bases). V was cut by 2 bases and J by 7 bases, with 20 bases left in between. The CDR3 spans 16 residues. Looked up from germline, CDR1 is MGHRA and CDR2 is YSYEKL. CDR3 nucleotide sequence: TGCGCCAGCAGCCAACCCTTCGGGGGGGGCGGGGGTGAAGCTTTCTTT. It codes for CASSQPFGGGGGEAFF.

V usage is TRBV10-3 and J usage is TRBJ2-1; 13 positions match TRBD2. Unmatched junction bases numbered 6, after V lost 3 bases and J lost 7 bases. CDR1 and CDR2 (germline): ENHRY, SYGVKD. The length of the CDR3 is 16 residues. The CDR3 loop is CAISDPGTSGINEQFF. As DNA, the CDR3 is TGTGCCATCAGTGACCCGGGGACTAGCGGGATTAATGAGCAGTTCTTC.

The rearrangement links TRBV5-4 to TRBJ2-7, with D perhaps TRBD2 (6 bases). The germline CDR1 and CDR2 sequences are SGHNT and YYREEE (reference sequence). Trimming took 4 bases from V and 7 from J, leaving 18 bases between them. There are 14 residues in the CDR3. The CDR3 sequence is CASSNEGEGREQYF. CDR3 in DNA: TGTGCCAGCAGCAACGAGGGAGAAGGGAGGGAGCAGTACTTC. The full variable domain, with the rest looked up from reference TRBV5-4 and TRBJ2-7, is ETGVTQSPTHLIKTRGQQVTLRCSSQSGHNTVSWYQQALGQGPQFIFQYYREEENGRGNFPPRFSGLQFPNYSSELNVNALELDDSALYLCASSNEGEGREQYFGPGTRLTVT.

J is TRBJ2-1 and V is TRBV18, with TRBD2 matching 7 bases. The CDR3 is 16 amino acids. Germline V lookup: CDR1 KGHSH, CDR2 LQKENI. The V gene end was trimmed by 8 bases and the J gene end by 1 base; junction bases not matched to a gene: 11. The CDR3 DNA reads TGTGCCAGCCGGCCTAGCGGACGGCAATCCTACAATGAGCAGTTCTTC. It codes for CASRPSGRQSYNEQFF.